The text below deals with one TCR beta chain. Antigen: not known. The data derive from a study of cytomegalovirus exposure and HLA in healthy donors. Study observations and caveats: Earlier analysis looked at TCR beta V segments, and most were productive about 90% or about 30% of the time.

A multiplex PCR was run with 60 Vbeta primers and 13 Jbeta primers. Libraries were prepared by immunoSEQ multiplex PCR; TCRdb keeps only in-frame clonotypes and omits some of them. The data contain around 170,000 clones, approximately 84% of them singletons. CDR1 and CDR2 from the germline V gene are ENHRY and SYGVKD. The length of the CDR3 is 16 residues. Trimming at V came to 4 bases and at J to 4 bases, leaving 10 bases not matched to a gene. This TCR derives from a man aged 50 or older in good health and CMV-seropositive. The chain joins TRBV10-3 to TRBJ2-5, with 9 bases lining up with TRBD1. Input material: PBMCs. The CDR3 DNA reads TGTGCCATCAGTGCCTCCGGACAGGGGAAGGGAGAGACCCAGTACTTC. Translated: CAISASGQGKGETQYF.